This T cell receptor beta chain derives from a study of cytomegalovirus exposure and HLA in healthy donors. The CDR3 runs 14 residues. In germline, CDR1 is SGHTA, CDR2 FQGTGA. The V and J ends lost 6 bases and 3 bases respectively, with 11 bases between them. Study findings and constraints: It was about 180 TCR beta chains that were listed as cytomegalovirus-associated.

Regarding this clone: Its antigen is undetermined.

The PCR had 60 Vbeta and 13 Jbeta primers. Sequencing was performed with immunoSEQ multiplex PCR; in TCRdb, only in-frame clones are kept and a portion is missing. Listed are roughly 55,000 clones; approximately 10% falls within the top ten. Sample: PBMCs. The clonotype originates from a woman in her 50s in good health and CMV-seropositive. The V and J genes are TRBV7-3 and TRBJ2-2, with a possible D match to TRBD2 (5 bases). This CDR3 reads CASSLGGYTGELFF. Written as DNA, the CDR3 is TGTGCCAGCAGTCTCGGAGGATACACCGGGGAGCTGTTTTTT. Supplemented by reference TRBV7-3 and TRBJ2-2, the full variable domain reads GAGVSQTPSNKVTEKGKYVELRCDPISGHTALYWYRQSLGQGPEFLIYFQGTGAADDSGLPNDRFFAVRPEGSVSTLKIQRTERGDSAVYLCASSLGGYTGELFFGEGSRLTVL.